A selection of T cell receptor beta chains follows, all from one sample in a study of vaccination effects on CD4 cells after COVID-19. These receptors' antigens are unknown. Sequencing was performed with immunoSEQ multiplex PCR; in TCRdb, only in-frame clones are kept and a portion is missing. Seen here are 70,000 or so clones, about 69% observed once, and the top ten hold about 5%. The sequenced sample was CD4+ T cells from PBMCs cultured with HIV peptides, obtained before COVID-19 vaccination. All receptors come from a human donor who had a prior SARS-CoV-2 infection. The CDR3 runs from the conserved cysteine through the conserved F or W. Fields, in order: J gene, D gene, clone size, V gene, CDR3 protein, CDR3 DNA. The D gene is left open where the match is weak. Where a row states a size, it is once, few, many or the class of an expanded clone; other rows omit it.

J gene: TRBJ2-7
D gene: -
clone size: few
V gene: TRBV5-4
CDR3 protein: CASSYDSLSPYEQYF
CDR3 DNA: TGTGCCAGCAGCTACGACAGCCTTTCCCCCTACGAGCAGTACTTC

J gene: TRBJ2-5
D gene: TRBD2
clone size: few
V gene: TRBV30
CDR3 protein: CAWSRGTSEGTQYF
CDR3 DNA: TGTGCCTGGAGCCGAGGGACTAGCGAGGGGACCCAGTACTTC

J gene: TRBJ2-1
D gene: -
clone size: once
V gene: TRBV9
CDR3 protein: CASSVVPGSYNEQFF
CDR3 DNA: TGTGCCAGCAGCGTAGTGCCAGGTTCCTACAATGAGCAGTTCTTC

J gene: TRBJ2-7
D gene: -
clone size: -
V gene: TRBV28
CDR3 protein: CASSFQGNEQYF
CDR3 DNA: TGTGCCAGCAGTTTTCAGGGGAACGAGCAGTACTTC

J gene: TRBJ1-1
D gene: -
clone size: -
V gene: TRBV18
CDR3 protein: CASSPGQMQNTEAFF
CDR3 DNA: TGTGCCAGCTCACCAGGACAGATGCAAAACACTGAAGCTTTCTTT

J gene: TRBJ2-2
D gene: -
clone size: once
V gene: TRBV27
CDR3 protein: CASSFDRFTGELFF
CDR3 DNA: TGTGCCAGCAGTTTCGACAGGTTCACCGGGGAGCTGTTTTTT

J gene: TRBJ1-2
D gene: -
clone size: -
V gene: TRBV9
CDR3 protein: CASATTNYGYTF
CDR3 DNA: TGTGCCAGCGCGACAACAAACTATGGCTACACCTTC

J gene: TRBJ2-2
D gene: -
clone size: -
V gene: TRBV6-5
CDR3 protein: CASSFNRVSRTGELFF
CDR3 DNA: TGTGCCAGCAGTTTTAACAGGGTCAGCAGGACCGGGGAGCTGTTTTTT

J gene: TRBJ1-6
D gene: -
clone size: -
V gene: TRBV28
CDR3 protein: CASSVPVGPLHF
CDR3 DNA: TGTGCCAGCAGCGTACCTGTCGGGCCCCTCCACTTT

J gene: TRBJ2-7
D gene: -
clone size: once
V gene: TRBV3-1/TRBV3-2
CDR3 protein: CASKNSKGETLAEQYF
CDR3 DNA: TGTGCCAGCAAAAATTCAAAGGGGGAGACTCTAGCCGAGCAGTACTTC

J gene: TRBJ2-3
D gene: TRBD2
clone size: few
V gene: TRBV6-2/TRBV6-3
CDR3 protein: CASSFGLAGLTDTQYF
CDR3 DNA: TGTGCCAGCAGTTTCGGACTAGCGGGCCTAACAGATACGCAGTATTTT

J gene: TRBJ2-1
D gene: -
clone size: few
V gene: TRBV27
CDR3 protein: CASSSLIAVNNEQFF
CDR3 DNA: TGTGCCAGCAGTTCTCTGATAGCGGTAAACAATGAGCAGTTCTTC

J gene: TRBJ2-7
D gene: TRBD2
clone size: -
V gene: TRBV4-2
CDR3 protein: CASSQDVREGLYEQYF
CDR3 DNA: TGTGCCAGCAGCCAAGATGTTCGGGAGGGCCTTTACGAGCAGTACTTC

J gene: TRBJ2-3
D gene: -
clone size: -
V gene: TRBV10-2
CDR3 protein: CASSEARELGSTDTQYF
CDR3 DNA: TGCGCCAGCAGTGAGGCCAGGGAGCTGGGAAGCACAGATACGCAGTATTTT

J gene: TRBJ1-2
D gene: -
clone size: -
V gene: TRBV5-6
CDR3 protein: CASATDNYGYTF
CDR3 DNA: TGTGCCAGCGCGACGGACAACTATGGCTACACCTTC

J gene: TRBJ2-5
D gene: -
clone size: -
V gene: TRBV24-1
CDR3 protein: CATRGRNGVTLTRYQETQYF
CDR3 DNA: TGTGCCACCAGAGGCCGGAATGGGGTTACTCTAACCAGGTACCAAGAGACCCAGTACTTC

J gene: TRBJ2-2
D gene: TRBD2
clone size: few
V gene: TRBV7-2
CDR3 protein: CASSISGRGTGELFF
CDR3 DNA: TGTGCCAGCAGCATTAGCGGGAGGGGGACCGGGGAGCTGTTTTTT

J gene: TRBJ1-2
D gene: -
clone size: -
V gene: TRBV6-5
CDR3 protein: CASSLGRGLYGYTF
CDR3 DNA: TGTGCCAGCAGCCTCGGACGCGGCCTCTATGGCTACACCTTC

J gene: TRBJ2-1
D gene: TRBD2
clone size: few
V gene: TRBV11-2
CDR3 protein: CASSEAGGQSYNEQFF
CDR3 DNA: TGTGCCAGCAGCGAAGCGGGGGGTCAGTCCTACAATGAGCAGTTCTTC

J gene: TRBJ1-5
D gene: -
clone size: -
V gene: TRBV5-6
CDR3 protein: CASSLGMGGGQPQHF
CDR3 DNA: TGTGCCAGCAGCTTAGGTATGGGGGGCGGCCAGCCCCAGCATTTT